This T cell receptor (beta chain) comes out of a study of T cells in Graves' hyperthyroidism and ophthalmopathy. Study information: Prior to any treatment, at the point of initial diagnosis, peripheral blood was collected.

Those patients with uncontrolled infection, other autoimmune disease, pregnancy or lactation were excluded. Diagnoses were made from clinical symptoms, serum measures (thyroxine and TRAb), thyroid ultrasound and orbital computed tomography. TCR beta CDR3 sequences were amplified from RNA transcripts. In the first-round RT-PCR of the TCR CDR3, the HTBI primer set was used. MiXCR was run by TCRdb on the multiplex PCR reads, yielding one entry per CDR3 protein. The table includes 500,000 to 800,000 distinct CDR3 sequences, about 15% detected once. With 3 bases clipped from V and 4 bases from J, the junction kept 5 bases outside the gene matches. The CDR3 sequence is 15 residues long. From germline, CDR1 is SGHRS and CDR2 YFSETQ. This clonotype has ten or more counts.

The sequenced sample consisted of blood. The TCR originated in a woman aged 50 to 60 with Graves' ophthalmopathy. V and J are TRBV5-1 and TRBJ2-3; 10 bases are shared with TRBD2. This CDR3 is CASSSRAGGPDTQYF. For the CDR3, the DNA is TGCGCCAGCAGCTCAAGAGCGGGAGGGCCAGATACGCAGTATTTT.